This is a list of T cell receptor beta chains from one sample in a study of siplizumab effects on memory and regulatory T cells. Sequencing was performed with immunoSEQ multiplex PCR; in TCRdb, only in-frame clones are kept and a portion is missing. Altogether 92,000 or so clones are present, 90% being singletons, with the ten largest covering around 15%. The specimen sequenced was CD4+ T cells sorted from blood. The receptors come from a human donor in good health. Each CDR3 is given without its conserved first and last residue. Fields, in order: V gene, D gene, CDR3 protein. A D gene is named only where the DNA matches it firmly.

v_call: TRBV28; d_call: .; cdr3_aa: ASSLWGTSLSYEQY
v_call: TRBV18; d_call: .; cdr3_aa: ASSPGTNTEAF
v_call: TRBV6-5; d_call: TRBD1; cdr3_aa: ASSYDRDYNQPQH
v_call: TRBV19; d_call: TRBD1; cdr3_aa: ASSMGQGVGQPQH
v_call: TRBV7-7; d_call: .; cdr3_aa: ASSLGTLGANVLT
v_call: TRBV4-3; d_call: TRBD2; cdr3_aa: ASSQGSASGSHNEQF
v_call: TRBV28; d_call: TRBD1; cdr3_aa: ASTNRPGTGNEKLF
v_call: TRBV25-1; d_call: .; cdr3_aa: ASRRGRRDQETQY
v_call: TRBV10-3; d_call: .; cdr3_aa: AIRGDHGYGYT
v_call: TRBV30; d_call: TRBD1; cdr3_aa: AWDRVYTGELF
v_call: TRBV5-4; d_call: .; cdr3_aa: ASSFPDGQKKTQY
v_call: TRBV5-1; d_call: TRBD2; cdr3_aa: ASSLLAGAPNEQF
v_call: TRBV5-6; d_call: .; cdr3_aa: ASSLLGASNQPQH
v_call: TRBV12-5; d_call: .; cdr3_aa: ASGLPRDKSTDTQY
v_call: TRBV5-1; d_call: TRBD1; cdr3_aa: ASFPGRGMDYGYT
v_call: TRBV5-6; d_call: TRBD1; cdr3_aa: ASSFRDRPYNEQF
v_call: TRBV6-5; d_call: TRBD1; cdr3_aa: ASSTGGAYYGYT
v_call: TRBV29-1; d_call: .; cdr3_aa: SVVILNLNTEAF
v_call: TRBV19; d_call: .; cdr3_aa: ASSIVGVDTEAF
v_call: TRBV7-6; d_call: .; cdr3_aa: ASSLSTIYTDTQY
v_call: TRBV4-1; d_call: .; cdr3_aa: ASSASRANLNSPLH
v_call: TRBV9; d_call: .; cdr3_aa: ASTKGGSSYNEQF
v_call: TRBV4-1; d_call: TRBD1; cdr3_aa: ASSQPLDREVRGYT
v_call: TRBV6-5; d_call: TRBD1; cdr3_aa: ASRRGQSNQPQH
v_call: TRBV7-2; d_call: TRBD2; cdr3_aa: ASSRLAGRTYEQY
v_call: TRBV7-9; d_call: TRBD2; cdr3_aa: ASSLGTSGSQETQY
v_call: TRBV28; d_call: TRBD2; cdr3_aa: ASRGGGTGELF
v_call: TRBV6-6; d_call: .; cdr3_aa: ASRRGGNTEAF
v_call: TRBV30; d_call: .; cdr3_aa: AWGRPGLRTGELF
v_call: TRBV19; d_call: .; cdr3_aa: ASSRGQLKAF
v_call: TRBV15; d_call: .; cdr3_aa: ATSTTYSSGNTIY
v_call: TRBV5-4; d_call: TRBD2; cdr3_aa: ASSLDSGREWHEQF
v_call: TRBV29-1; d_call: TRBD1; cdr3_aa: SVRTGLNEQF
v_call: TRBV19; d_call: .; cdr3_aa: ASSPLRDSNTGELF
v_call: TRBV5-1; d_call: TRBD2; cdr3_aa: ASSLALAGVADTQY
v_call: TRBV29-1; d_call: TRBD2; cdr3_aa: SVEAATSRSTQY
v_call: TRBV7-2; d_call: .; cdr3_aa: ASSSTARGRNEQY
v_call: TRBV7-9; d_call: .; cdr3_aa: ASSLNANSYEQY
v_call: TRBV23-1; d_call: .; cdr3_aa: ASSQCFQGEQY
v_call: TRBV6-5; d_call: .; cdr3_aa: ASSRFGQANTEAF
v_call: TRBV5-1; d_call: .; cdr3_aa: ASTFGDFSGYT
v_call: TRBV12-5; d_call: TRBD1; cdr3_aa: ASGKGQGRAQPQH
v_call: TRBV12-5; d_call: TRBD1; cdr3_aa: ASRSGGQGNEQF
v_call: TRBV10-3; d_call: TRBD1; cdr3_aa: AISGTGGTQNTEAF
v_call: TRBV7-2; d_call: TRBD1; cdr3_aa: ASSLEGQRHQPQH
v_call: TRBV15; d_call: .; cdr3_aa: ATSRGGTSNEKLF
v_call: TRBV30; d_call: .; cdr3_aa: AWSAYSVGYNEQF
v_call: TRBV30; d_call: .; cdr3_aa: AWSFAHGNNEKLF
v_call: TRBV15; d_call: TRBD2; cdr3_aa: ATSRGWRGTSPGEQF
v_call: TRBV7-2; d_call: .; cdr3_aa: ASTRSGNSGELF
v_call: TRBV29-1; d_call: .; cdr3_aa: SVVSGSSYNEQF
v_call: TRBV29-1; d_call: TRBD2; cdr3_aa: SVTGSGRPQETQY
v_call: TRBV7-2; d_call: TRBD2; cdr3_aa: ASSQTSGRSYNEQF
v_call: TRBV18; d_call: .; cdr3_aa: ASSPGWGDEQF
v_call: TRBV19; d_call: .; cdr3_aa: ASSMGWGLGNTEAF
v_call: TRBV5-1; d_call: TRBD2; cdr3_aa: ASSLETSGRPTDTQY
v_call: TRBV2; d_call: .; cdr3_aa: ASKDSPGITEAF
v_call: TRBV18; d_call: TRBD2; cdr3_aa: ASSSLAASTDTQY
v_call: TRBV28; d_call: TRBD2; cdr3_aa: ASSPSGVDTQY
v_call: TRBV5-1; d_call: TRBD2; cdr3_aa: ASSSGLAGANEQF